A selection of T cell receptor beta chains follows, all from one sample in a study of blood T cell repertoires in COVID-19. Repertoires were generated with immunoSEQ multiplex PCR, while TCRdb's copy carries only in-frame clones and drops some. The table records some 260,000 clones, 75% to 95% of them present only once. The sample taken for sequencing was PBMCs or T cells enriched from blood (not recorded which). These receptors were obtained from a woman younger than 35 who had recovered from COVID-19. Each CDR3 is given with its conserved first and last residue. D genes are given only for firm matches. Size is stated for part of the rows, as once, few or many counts, or as a class when the clone is expanded.

d_gene	v_gene	abundance	j_gene	CDR3nt	CDR3aa
TRBD2	TRBV10-2	-	TRBJ2-7	TGCGCCAGCAGATCGGGACTATTGGGTGAGCAGTACTTC	CASRSGLLGEQYF
-	TRBV13	once	TRBJ2-7	TGTGCCAGCAGCTTAGGCTTCAGAGGGGGAAGGTGGAAGCGGGGCGAGCAGTACTTC	CASSLGFRGGRWKRGEQYF
-	TRBV5-1	-	TRBJ1-2	TGCGCCAGCAGCGGGCCAGAGTTAGCTAACTATGGCTACACCTTC	CASSGPELANYGYTF
TRBD2	TRBV19	-	TRBJ2-2	TGTGCCAGTGGCGGGAGCGGATGGGGCACCGGGGAGCTGTTTTTT	CASGGSGWGTGELFF
-	TRBV29-1	-	TRBJ2-7	TGCAGCGTTGAAGATATTTCCCGAGACGGGACCTACGAGCAGTACTTC	CSVEDISRDGTYEQYF
-	TRBV5-1	-	TRBJ1-4	TGCGCCAGCAGCAGGGCCGGGGATAATGAAAAACTGTTTTTT	CASSRAGDNEKLFF
-	TRBV20-1	-	TRBJ1-4	TGCAGTGCTAGTTGGCAGGGAACTAATGAAAAACTGTTTTTT	CSASWQGTNEKLFF
TRBD1	TRBV7-2	-	TRBJ1-2	TGTGCCAGCAGCCCAAGACAGGGGGCTTTAATCTACACCTTC	CASSPRQGALIYTF
TRBD1	TRBV5-1	few	TRBJ1-2	TGCGCCAGCAGCTTGGTGGGACAGGGGTACTATGGCTACACCTTC	CASSLVGQGYYGYTF
TRBD1	TRBV18	-	TRBJ1-6	TGTGCCAGCTCACCCCGACAGGGTGATTCACCCCTCCACTTT	CASSPRQGDSPLHF
TRBD1	TRBV14	-	TRBJ1-2	TGTGCCAGCAGCCAAAGACAGGGGGCTTTGGCCGACTATGGCTACACCTTC	CASSQRQGALADYGYTF
-	TRBV6-6	-	TRBJ2-1	TGTGCCAGCCGCAGGGCTCTCCTCCACCTCAATGAGCAGTTCTTC	CASRRALLHLNEQFF
-	TRBV12-3/TRBV12-4	-	TRBJ1-2	TGTGCCAGCTGGGGGGGGGAGATCTATGGCTACACCTTC	CASWGGEIYGYTF
-	TRBV18	-	TRBJ1-5	TGTGCCAGCTCACGAGGGTACGATCAGCCCCAGCATTTT	CASSRGYDQPQHF
-	TRBV21-1	-	TRBJ1-6	TGTGCCAGCAGCAAAAGGGTTGGACAGAGTTCACCCCTCCACTTT	CASSKRVGQSSPLHF
TRBD1	TRBV7-2	few	TRBJ1-1	TGTGCCAGCAGCTCACAGGGGTACACTGAAGCTTTCTTT	CASSSQGYTEAFF
-	TRBV27	-	TRBJ2-5	TGTGCCAGCAGTCCTAGTCGGGAGTTTGGTGAGACCCAGTACTTC	CASSPSREFGETQYF
-	TRBV12-5	-	TRBJ2-1	TGTGCTAGTGGTTTCGGGGGGCGGGAAAATGAGCAGTTCTTC	CASGFGGRENEQFF
-	TRBV3-1/TRBV3-2	once	TRBJ1-5	TGTGCCAGCAGCCGAATGGGAGGTCAGCCCCAGCATTTT	CASSRMGGQPQHF
TRBD2	TRBV5-1	-	TRBJ2-3	TGCGCCAGCAGCTCCGAGCGGGGAACAGATACGCAGTATTTT	CASSSERGTDTQYF
-	TRBV6-2/TRBV6-3	-	TRBJ2-2	TGTGCCAGCAGTTACTCTCGCGGGACCGGGGAGCTGTTTTTT	CASSYSRGTGELFF
TRBD2	TRBV6-4	-	TRBJ2-3	TGTGCCAGCAGTGAAACTAGCGGGGGGGCAGATACGCAGTATTTT	CASSETSGGADTQYF
-	TRBV11-3	once	TRBJ1-1	TGTGCCAGCAGCTTAGTACGTTCGGCTGAAGCTTTCTTT	CASSLVRSAEAFF
-	TRBV9	-	TRBJ2-1	TGTGCCAGCAGCCCACTGGCCTCAGGCGCCTACAATGAGCAGTTCTTC	CASSPLASGAYNEQFF
-	TRBV6-5	-	TRBJ2-7	TGTGCCAGCAGTTACCGTCGACAGCACCCCTACGAGCAGTACTTC	CASSYRRQHPYEQYF
TRBD1	TRBV28	-	TRBJ2-7	TGTGCCAGCAGTTTCGTCTCAGGGGGATCTCCCTACGAGCAGTACTTC	CASSFVSGGSPYEQYF
TRBD2	TRBV9	-	TRBJ2-7	TGTGCCAGCAGCGGTGGACTAGCGGGGGGCAACGAGCAGTACTTC	CASSGGLAGGNEQYF
-	TRBV7-9	few	TRBJ1-1	TGTGCCAGCAGCTTAACAGAAATAAACACTGAAGCTTTCTTT	CASSLTEINTEAFF
TRBD2	TRBV5-1	-	TRBJ2-1	TGCGCCAGCAGCTTGGCCTGGACTAGCGGGAAGAATGAGCAGTTCTTC	CASSLAWTSGKNEQFF
-	TRBV12-3/TRBV12-4	-	TRBJ2-2	TGTGCCAGCAGTTCCTCCGGGGAGCTGTTTTTT	CASSSSGELFF
-	TRBV24-1	few	TRBJ1-1	TGTGCCACCAGTGGGGCGAACACTGAAGCTTTCTTT	CATSGANTEAFF
-	TRBV28	-	TRBJ1-2	TGTGCAGCGGGCAGAGGATACTATGGCTACACCTTC	CAAGRGYYGYTF
TRBD2	TRBV7-2	-	TRBJ2-3	TGTGCCAGCAGCTTAGCCCACCGGACTAGCGGAACTTATACGCAGTATTTT	CASSLAHRTSGTYTQYF
TRBD2	TRBV5-4	-	TRBJ2-3	TGTGCCAGCCCTGCGGGGGGATCCCTTTACACAGATACGCAGTATTTT	CASPAGGSLYTDTQYF
-	TRBV5-5	-	TRBJ1-3	TGTGCCAGCAGCTTGGTACACTACTCTGGAAACACCATATATTTT	CASSLVHYSGNTIYF
TRBD1	TRBV19	-	TRBJ1-2	TGTGCCAGTAGAGCGGGACAGGGGGCCAACTATGGCTACACCTTC	CASRAGQGANYGYTF
-	TRBV27	-	TRBJ2-1	TGTGCCAGCAGGAAACTAGGGCTGAGCTCCTACAATGAGCAGTTCTTC	CASRKLGLSSYNEQFF
-	TRBV21-1	-	TRBJ1-2	TGTGCCAACCTATCCCGCGGGAGGACTTATGGCTACACCTTC	CANLSRGRTYGYTF
-	TRBV2	-	TRBJ1-2	TGTGCCAGCCTTTTGTCGGGTGTTTTCGACTATGGCTACACCTTC	CASLLSGVFDYGYTF
TRBD1	TRBV28	-	TRBJ1-2	TGTGCCAGCAGTGCCGACAGGGGGTATGGCTACACCTTC	CASSADRGYGYTF
-	TRBV21-1	-	TRBJ2-5	TGTGCCAGCAGCAGTAGGGACAGCTCAGGGGGGACCCAGTACTTC	CASSSRDSSGGTQYF